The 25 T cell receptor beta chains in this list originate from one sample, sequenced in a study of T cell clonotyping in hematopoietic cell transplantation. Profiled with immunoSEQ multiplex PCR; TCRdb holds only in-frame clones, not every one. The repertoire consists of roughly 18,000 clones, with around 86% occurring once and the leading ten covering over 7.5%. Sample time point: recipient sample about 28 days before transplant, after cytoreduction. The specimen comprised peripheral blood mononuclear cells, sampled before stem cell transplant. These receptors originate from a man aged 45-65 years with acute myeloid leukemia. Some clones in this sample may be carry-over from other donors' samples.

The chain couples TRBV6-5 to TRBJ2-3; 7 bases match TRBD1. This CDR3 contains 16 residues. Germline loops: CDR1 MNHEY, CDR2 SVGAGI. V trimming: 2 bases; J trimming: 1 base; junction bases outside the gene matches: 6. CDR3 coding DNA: TGTGCCAGCAGTTACACAAGGGGGCCGGGCACAGATACGCAGTATTTT. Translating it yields CASSYTRGPGTDTQYF.

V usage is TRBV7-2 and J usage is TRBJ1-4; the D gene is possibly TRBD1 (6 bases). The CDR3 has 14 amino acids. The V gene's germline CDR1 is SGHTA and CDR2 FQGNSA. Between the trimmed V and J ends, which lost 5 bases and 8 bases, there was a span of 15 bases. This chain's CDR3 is CASSRDIEREKLFF. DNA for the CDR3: TGTGCCAGCAGCCGGGACATAGAAAGGGAAAAACTGTTTTTT.

Written as DNA, the CDR3 is TGTGCCAGCAGAGGGGCCACAGGGAACCACGAGCAGTACTTC. This translates into CASRGATGNHEQYF. The chain couples TRBV7-2 to TRBJ2-5; a weak D match, TRBD1 (6 bases). The DNA end is a closer match to TRBJ2-7, so the J assignment may be wrong. The germline gives CDR1 SGHTA, CDR2 FQGNSA. The CDR3 totals 14 residues.

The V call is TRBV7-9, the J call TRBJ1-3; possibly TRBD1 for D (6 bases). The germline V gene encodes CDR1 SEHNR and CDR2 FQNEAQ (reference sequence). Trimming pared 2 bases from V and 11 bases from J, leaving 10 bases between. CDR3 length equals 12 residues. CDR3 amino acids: CASSLWGGPIYF. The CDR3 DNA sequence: TGTGCCAGCAGCTTATGGGGGGGCCCCATATATTTT.

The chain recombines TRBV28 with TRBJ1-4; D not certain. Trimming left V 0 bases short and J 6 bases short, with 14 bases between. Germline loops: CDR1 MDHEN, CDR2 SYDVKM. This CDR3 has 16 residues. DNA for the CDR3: TGTGCCAGCAGTTTATGGAGGGTAGTGGATGATGAAAAACTGTTTTTT. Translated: CASSLWRVVDDEKLFF. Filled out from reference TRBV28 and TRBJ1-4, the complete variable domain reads DVKVTQSSRYLVKRTGEKVFLECVQDMDHENMFWYRQDPGLGLRLIYFSYDVKMKEKGDIPEGYSVSREKKERFSLILESASTNQTSMYLCASSLWRVVDDEKLFFGSGTQLSVL.

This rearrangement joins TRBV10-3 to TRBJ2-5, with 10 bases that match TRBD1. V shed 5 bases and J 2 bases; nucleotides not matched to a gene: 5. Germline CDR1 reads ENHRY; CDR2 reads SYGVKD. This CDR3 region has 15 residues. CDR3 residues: CAISPGQGSQETQYF. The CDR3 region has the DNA TGTGCCATCAGTCCGGGACAGGGGTCACAAGAGACCCAGTACTTC.

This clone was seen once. As DNA, the CDR3 is TGTGCCAGCAGCGCGAGGGACGGGAGTGGAAACACCATATATTTT. It encodes CASSARDGSGNTIYF. This chain joins TRBV9 and TRBJ1-3; possible D gene TRBD1, 5 bases. Germline lookup yields CDR1 SGDLS and CDR2 YYNGEE. The CDR3 contains 15 residues. V dropped 3 bases and J dropped 3 bases, with 13 bases sitting between them.

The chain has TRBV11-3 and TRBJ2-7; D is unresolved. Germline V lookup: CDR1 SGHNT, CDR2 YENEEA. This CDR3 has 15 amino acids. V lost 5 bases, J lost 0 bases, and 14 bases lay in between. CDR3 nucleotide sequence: TGTGCCAGCAGCCGCGACGTCCTGAGCTCCTACGAGCAGTACTTC. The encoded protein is CASSRDVLSSYEQYF. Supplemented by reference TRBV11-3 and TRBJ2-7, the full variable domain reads EAGVVQSPRYKIIEKKQPVAFWCNPISGHNTLYWYLQNLGQGPELLIRYENEEAVDDSQLPKDRFSAERLKGVDSTLKIQPAELGDSAVYLCASSRDVLSSYEQYFGPGTRLTVT.

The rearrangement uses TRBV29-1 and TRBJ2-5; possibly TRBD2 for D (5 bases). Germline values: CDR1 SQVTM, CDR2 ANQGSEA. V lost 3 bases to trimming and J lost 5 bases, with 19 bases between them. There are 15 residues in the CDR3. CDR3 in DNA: TGCAGCGTTGATGCCCCGGGGAGAGGGTCGGAGACCCAGTACTTC. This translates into CSVDAPGRGSETQYF.

The CDR3 protein is CASSVVGGHEQYF. CDR3 DNA: TGTGCCAGCAGCGTAGTTGGGGGCCACGAGCAGTACTTC. The rearrangement joins TRBV9 to TRBJ2-7; a weak D match, TRBD1 (6 bases). The V gene's germline CDR1 is SGDLS and CDR2 YYNGEE. Trimming removed 0 bases from V and 5 bases from J, with 9 bases in between. The CDR3 runs to 13 residues.

The CDR3 region has the DNA TGTGCCAGCAGTTACTCTGGTAGCGGGGGGGGCATTCAGTACTTC. This gives the protein CASSYSGSGGGIQYF. The genes are TRBV6-6 and TRBJ2-4; the match to TRBD2 covers 11 bases. The junction had 4 bases not matched to a gene; V was cut back by 0 bases and J by 9 bases. CDR1 and CDR2 from the germline V gene are MNHNY and SVGAGI (reference sequence). The length of the CDR3 is 15 residues.

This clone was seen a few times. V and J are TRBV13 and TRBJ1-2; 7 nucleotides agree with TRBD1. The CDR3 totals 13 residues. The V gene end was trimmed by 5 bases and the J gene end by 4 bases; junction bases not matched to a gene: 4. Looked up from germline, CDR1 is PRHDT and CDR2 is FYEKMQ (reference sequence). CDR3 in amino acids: CASSPGQRYGYTF. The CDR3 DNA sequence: TGTGCCAGCAGCCCGGGACAGCGCTATGGCTACACCTTC.

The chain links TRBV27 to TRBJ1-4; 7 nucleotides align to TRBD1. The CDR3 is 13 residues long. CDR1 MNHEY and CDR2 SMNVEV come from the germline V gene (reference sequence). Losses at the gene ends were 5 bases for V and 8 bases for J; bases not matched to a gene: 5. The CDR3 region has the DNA TGTGCCAGCAGTAGACAGGGTGGCGAAAAACTGTTTTTT. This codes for CASSRQGGEKLFF. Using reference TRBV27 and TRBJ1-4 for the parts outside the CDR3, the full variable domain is EAQVTQNPRYLITVTGKKLTVTCSQNMNHEYMSWYRQDPGLGLRQIYYSMNVEVTDKGDVPEGYKVSRKEKRNFPLILESPSPNQTSLYFCASSRQGGEKLFFGSGTQLSVL.

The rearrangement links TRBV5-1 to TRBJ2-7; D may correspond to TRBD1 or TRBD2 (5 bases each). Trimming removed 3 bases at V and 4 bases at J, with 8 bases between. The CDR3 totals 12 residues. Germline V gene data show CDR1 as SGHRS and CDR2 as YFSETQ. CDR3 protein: CASSWDAYEQYF. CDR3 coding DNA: TGCGCCAGCAGCTGGGACGCATACGAGCAGTACTTC.

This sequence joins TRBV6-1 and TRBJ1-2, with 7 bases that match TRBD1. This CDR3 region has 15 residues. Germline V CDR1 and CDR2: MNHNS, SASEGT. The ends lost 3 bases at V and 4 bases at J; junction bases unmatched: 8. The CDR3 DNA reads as TGTGCCAGCAGTGATAGGGGGACAGCAGGCTATGGCTACACCTTC. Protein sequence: CASSDRGTAGYGYTF.

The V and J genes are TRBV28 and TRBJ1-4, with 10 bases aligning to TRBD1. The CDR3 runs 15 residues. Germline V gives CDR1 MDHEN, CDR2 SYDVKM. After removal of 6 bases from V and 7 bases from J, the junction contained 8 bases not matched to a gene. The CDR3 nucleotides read TGTGCCAGCAGAGAGCCGGGACAGGGGTCTGAAAAACTGTTTTTT. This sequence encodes CASREPGQGSEKLFF.

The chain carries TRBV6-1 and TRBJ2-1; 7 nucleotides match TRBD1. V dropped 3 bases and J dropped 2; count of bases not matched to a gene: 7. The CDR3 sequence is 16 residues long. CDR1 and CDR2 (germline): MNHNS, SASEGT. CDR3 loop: CASSDEPGQPYNEQFF. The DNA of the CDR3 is TGTGCCAGCAGTGACGAACCGGGACAGCCCTACAATGAGCAGTTCTTC.

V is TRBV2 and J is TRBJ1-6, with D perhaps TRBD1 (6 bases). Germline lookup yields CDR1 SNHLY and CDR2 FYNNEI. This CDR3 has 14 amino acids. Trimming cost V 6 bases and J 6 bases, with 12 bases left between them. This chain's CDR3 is CASRGRDTNSPLHF. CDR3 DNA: TGTGCCAGCAGGGGACGGGACACTAATTCACCCCTCCACTTT.

The CDR3: CASSSRWGEQYF. The CDR3 DNA sequence: TGTGCCAGCAGCTCGAGGTGGGGCGAGCAGTACTTC. The chain uses TRBV7-9 and TRBJ2-7; D remains ambiguous. Germline V gene sequence: CDR1 SEHNR, CDR2 FQNEAQ (reference sequence). With 4 bases removed from V and 6 bases from J, the gap between germline ends came to 10 bases. The CDR3 is 12 amino acids.

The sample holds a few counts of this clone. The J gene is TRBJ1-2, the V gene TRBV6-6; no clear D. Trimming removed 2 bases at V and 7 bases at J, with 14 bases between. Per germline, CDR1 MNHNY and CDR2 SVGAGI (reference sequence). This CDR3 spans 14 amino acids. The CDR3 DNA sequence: TGTGCCAGCAGTTACAACCCCTTGGAGCTTGGCTACACCTTC. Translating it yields CASSYNPLELGYTF.

CDR3 bases: TGTGCCAGCAGCTTATTACAGGGAAGAGGGGACGAGCAGTACTTC. This translates into CASSLLQGRGDEQYF. The V gene is TRBV7-8, the J gene TRBJ2-7; TRBD1 might be the D (6 bases). Trimming took off 2 bases at V and 5 bases at J, with 16 bases between the two ends. The germline CDR1 and CDR2 sequences are SGHVS and FQNEAQ. This CDR3 comprises 15 residues.

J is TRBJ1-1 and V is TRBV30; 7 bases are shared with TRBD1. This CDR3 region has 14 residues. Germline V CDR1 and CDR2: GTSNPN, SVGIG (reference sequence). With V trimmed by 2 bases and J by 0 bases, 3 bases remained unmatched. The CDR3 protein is CAWSMTGLNTEAFF. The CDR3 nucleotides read TGTGCCTGGAGTATGACAGGGCTGAACACTGAAGCTTTCTTT.

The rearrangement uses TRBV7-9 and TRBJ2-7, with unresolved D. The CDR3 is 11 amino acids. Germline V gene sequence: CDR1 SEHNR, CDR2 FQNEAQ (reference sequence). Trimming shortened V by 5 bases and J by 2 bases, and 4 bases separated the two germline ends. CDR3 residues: CASSPAYEQYF. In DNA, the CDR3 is TGTGCCAGCAGCCCCGCCTACGAGCAGTACTTC. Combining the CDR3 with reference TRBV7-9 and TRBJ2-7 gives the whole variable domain DTGVSQNPRHKITKRGQNVTFRCDPISEHNRLYWYRQTLGQGPEFLTYFQNEAQLEKSRLLSDRFSAERPKGSFSTLEIQRTEQGDSAMYLCASSPAYEQYFGPGTRLTVT.

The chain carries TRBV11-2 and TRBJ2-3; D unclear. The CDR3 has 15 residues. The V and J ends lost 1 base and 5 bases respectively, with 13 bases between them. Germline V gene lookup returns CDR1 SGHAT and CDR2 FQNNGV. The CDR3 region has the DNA TGTGCCAGCAGCTTAGCCCCGCGCGGAATAGATACGCAGTATTTT. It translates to CASSLAPRGIDTQYF.

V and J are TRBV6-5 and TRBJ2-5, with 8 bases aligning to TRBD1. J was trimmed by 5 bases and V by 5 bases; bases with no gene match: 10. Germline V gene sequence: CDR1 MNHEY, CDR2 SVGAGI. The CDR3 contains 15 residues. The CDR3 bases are TGTGCCAGCAGTACCGGACAGGGTCTATGGGAGACCCAGTACTTC. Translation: CASSTGQGLWETQYF.